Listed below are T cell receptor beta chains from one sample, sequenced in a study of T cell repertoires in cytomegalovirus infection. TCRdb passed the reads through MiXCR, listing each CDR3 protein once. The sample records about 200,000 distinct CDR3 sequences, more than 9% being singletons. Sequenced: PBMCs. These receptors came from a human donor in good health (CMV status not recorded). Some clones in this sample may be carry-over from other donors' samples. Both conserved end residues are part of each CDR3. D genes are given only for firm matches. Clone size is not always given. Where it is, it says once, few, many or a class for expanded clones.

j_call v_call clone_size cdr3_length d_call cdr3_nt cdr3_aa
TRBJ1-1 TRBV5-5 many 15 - TGTGCCAGCAGCTTGGGCAATCGAGAGGGCACTGAAGCTTTCTTT CASSLGNREGTEAFF
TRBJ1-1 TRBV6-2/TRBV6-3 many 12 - TGTGCCAGCCGGGACCTGAACACTGAAGCTTTCTTT CASRDLNTEAFF
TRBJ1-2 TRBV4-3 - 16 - TGCGCCAGCAGCCAAGACCCTACCCTTCCTGGCTATGGCTACACCTTC CASSQDPTLPGYGYTF
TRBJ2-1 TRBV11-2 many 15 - TGTGCCAGCAGCTCCCTTCGCCAGCTCATAAATGAGCAGTTCTTC CASSSLRQLINEQFF
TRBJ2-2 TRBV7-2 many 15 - TGTGCCAGCGGAAACAGGGCCTCAAACACCGGGGAGCTGTTTTTT CASGNRASNTGELFF
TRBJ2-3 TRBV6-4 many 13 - TGTGCCAGCAGTGGGGAGTTCGGGGAAGGCCAGTATTTT CASSGEFGEGQYF
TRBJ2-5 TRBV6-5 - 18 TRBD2 TGTGCCAGCAGTTACTCGAGAATAGCGGGAGGTACCAAAGAGACCCAGTACTTC CASSYSRIAGGTKETQYF
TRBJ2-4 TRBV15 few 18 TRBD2 TGTGCCACCAGCAGAGATGGGCGCGGGGGGCTAGCCAAAAACATTCAGTACTTC CATSRDGRGGLAKNIQYF
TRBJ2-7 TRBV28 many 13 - TGTGCCAGCACGCAGGGTCTCTCAGGCGAGCAGTACTTC CASTQGLSGEQYF
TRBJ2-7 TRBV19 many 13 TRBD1 TGTGCCAGTAGTTGGGACAGGGGCCGCGAGCAGTACTTC CASSWDRGREQYF
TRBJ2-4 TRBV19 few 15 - TGTGCCAGTAGTTCCATGACTCAAGCCAAAAACATTCAGTACTTC CASSSMTQAKNIQYF
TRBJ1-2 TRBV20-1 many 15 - TGCAGTGCTCTCCGGAGGGCAGGGGAATACTATGGCTACACCTTC CSALRRAGEYYGYTF
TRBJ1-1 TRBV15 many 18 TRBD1 TGTGCCACCAGCAGAGATTTTTTCGGTACTGCAGGGGGCCCTGAAGCTTTCTTT CATSRDFFGTAGGPEAFF
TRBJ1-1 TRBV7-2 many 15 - TGTGCCAGCAGCTGGAGTCGGGTCTCGAACACTGAAGCTTTCTTT CASSWSRVSNTEAFF
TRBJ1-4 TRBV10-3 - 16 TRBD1 TGTGCCATCAGTGAGTCGATGCAGGGGGCAGGTGAAAAACTGTTTTTT CAISESMQGAGEKLFF
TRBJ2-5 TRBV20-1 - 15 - TGCAGTGCTGAATCTTCAGAGGTGGGACAAGAGACCCAGTACTTC CSAESSEVGQETQYF
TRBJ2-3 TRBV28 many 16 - TGTGCCAGCAGTCCGACGAGAGGGGGGGGGCTCTCATTGAAGTATTTT CASSPTRGGGLSLKYF
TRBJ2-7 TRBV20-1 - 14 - TGCAGTGCTAGAAACCGGGACCGACCCTACGAGCAGTACTTC CSARNRDRPYEQYF
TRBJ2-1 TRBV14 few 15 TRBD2 TGTGCCAGCAGTCACGGGACTAGCGTTTACAATGAGCAGTTCTTC CASSHGTSVYNEQFF
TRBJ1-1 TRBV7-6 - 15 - TGTGCCAGCAGCTCTGCTAGGGGGTTGAACACTGAAGCTTTCTTT CASSSARGLNTEAFF
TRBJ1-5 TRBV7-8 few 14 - TGTGCCAGCAGCTTTAGTTATGGAAATCAGCCCCAGCATTTT CASSFSYGNQPQHF
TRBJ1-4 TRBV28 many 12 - TGTGCCAGCAGAGAACTTAATGAAAAACTGTTTTTT CASRELNEKLFF
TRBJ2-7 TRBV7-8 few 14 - TGTGCCAGCAGCTCCCGGGGACTTACATACGAGCAGTACTTC CASSSRGLTYEQYF
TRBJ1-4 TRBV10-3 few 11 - TGTGCCATCAGTGATGGTGAAAAACTGTTTTTT CAISDGEKLFF
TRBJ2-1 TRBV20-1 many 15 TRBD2 TGCAGTGCTAGAGATGCGAGCGGGGCCAGAAATGAGCAGTTCTTC CSARDASGARNEQFF
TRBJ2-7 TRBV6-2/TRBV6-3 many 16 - TGTGCCAGCAGTTACCCCCGGGACCGCCGCTCGTACGAGCAGTACTTC CASSYPRDRRSYEQYF
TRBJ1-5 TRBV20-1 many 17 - TGCAGTGCTAGCCATGCGTGGACGGTGTTCGGCAATCAGCCCCAGCATTTT CSASHAWTVFGNQPQHF
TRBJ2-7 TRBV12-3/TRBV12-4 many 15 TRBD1 TGTGCCAGCAGCTTAGGACAGGGGAGGACCTACGAGCAGTACTTC CASSLGQGRTYEQYF
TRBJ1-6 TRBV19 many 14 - TGTGCCAGTAACCCGACTGGAGGGGATTCACCCCTCCACTTT CASNPTGGDSPLHF
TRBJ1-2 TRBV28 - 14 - TGTGCCAGCAGTTCCCAGTTGGGGGCGATTGGCTACACCTTC CASSSQLGAIGYTF
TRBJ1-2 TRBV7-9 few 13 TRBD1 TGTGCCAGCAGCCCGACAGGGGCCCATGGCTACACCTTC CASSPTGAHGYTF
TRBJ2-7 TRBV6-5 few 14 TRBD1 TGTGCCAGCAGTAGACAGGGCCTCACCTACGAGCAGTACTTC CASSRQGLTYEQYF
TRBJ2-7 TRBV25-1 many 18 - TGTGCCAGCAGTGATCGCGACCCTACCCGGGACGAGTTATACGAGCAGTACTTC CASSDRDPTRDELYEQYF
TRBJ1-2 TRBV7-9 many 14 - TGTGCCAGCAGCTTTCCTGTCCCTAACTATGGCTACACCTTC CASSFPVPNYGYTF
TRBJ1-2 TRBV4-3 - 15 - TGCGCCAGCAGCCAAGATGGCAGCCCGAACTATGGCTACACCTTC CASSQDGSPNYGYTF
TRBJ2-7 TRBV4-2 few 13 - TGTGCCAGCAGCCAAGAACGGGCAGCGTTCCCGGCATTC CASSQERAAFPAF
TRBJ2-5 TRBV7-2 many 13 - TGTGCCAGCAGGAACTCAGTCGGAGAGACCCAGTACTTC CASRNSVGETQYF
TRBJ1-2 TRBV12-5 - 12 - TGTGCTAGTGGTTTGGGCGGCGATGGCTACACCTTC CASGLGGDGYTF
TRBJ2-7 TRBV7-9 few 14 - TGTGCCAGCAGCCCCTGGACAGATATCTACGAGCAGTACTTC CASSPWTDIYEQYF
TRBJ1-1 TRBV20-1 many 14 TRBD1 TGCAGTGCTCATGGGACAGGGAAGGGCACTGAAGCTTTCTTT CSAHGTGKGTEAFF
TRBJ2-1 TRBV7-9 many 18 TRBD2 TGTGCCAGCAGCCCGAGACTAGCGGGAGGGGTCCCCTACAATGAGCAGTTCTTC CASSPRLAGGVPYNEQFF
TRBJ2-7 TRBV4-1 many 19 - TGCGCCAGCAGCCAAGAGATGGATGGGACGTCTGAAAGGCCTTACGAGCAGTACTTC CASSQEMDGTSERPYEQYF
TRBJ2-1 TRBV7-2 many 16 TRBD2 TGTGCCAGCAGCTTAACGCTCGGGAGGGCCTACAATGAGCAGTTCTTC CASSLTLGRAYNEQFF
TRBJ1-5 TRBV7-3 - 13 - TGTGCCAGCAGCTCAGGGAGCGATCAGCCCCAGCATTTT CASSSGSDQPQHF
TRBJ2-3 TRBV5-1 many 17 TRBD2 TGCGCCAGCAGCTTGGGTGCGGCTAGCGGGAGTACAGATACGCAGTATTTT CASSLGAASGSTDTQYF
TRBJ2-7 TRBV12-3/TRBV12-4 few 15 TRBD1 TGTGCCAGCAGTTTAGCACGGGACAGGGCCTACGAGCAGTACTTC CASSLARDRAYEQYF
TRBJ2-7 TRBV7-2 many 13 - TGTGCCAGCAGCTCGGGCACTTCCTACGAGCAGTACTTC CASSSGTSYEQYF
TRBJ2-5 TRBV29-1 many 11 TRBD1 TGCAGCGACCGGACAGGAGAGACCCAGTACTTC CSDRTGETQYF
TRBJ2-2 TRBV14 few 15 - TGTGCCAGCAGCCAGACTAGTCCGAACACCGGGGAGCTGTTTTTT CASSQTSPNTGELFF